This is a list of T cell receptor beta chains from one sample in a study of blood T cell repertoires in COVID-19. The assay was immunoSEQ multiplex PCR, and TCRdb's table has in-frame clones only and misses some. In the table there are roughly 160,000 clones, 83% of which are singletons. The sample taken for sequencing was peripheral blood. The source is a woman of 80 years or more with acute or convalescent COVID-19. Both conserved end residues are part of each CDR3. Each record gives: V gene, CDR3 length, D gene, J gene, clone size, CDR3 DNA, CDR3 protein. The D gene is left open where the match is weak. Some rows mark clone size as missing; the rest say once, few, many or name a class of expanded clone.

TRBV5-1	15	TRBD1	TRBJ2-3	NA	TGCGCCAGCAGCTTGGGGGACAGGGCGCGGGATACGCAGTATTTT	CASSLGDRARDTQYF
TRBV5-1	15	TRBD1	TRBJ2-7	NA	TGCGCCAGCAGCCCTGCCGGGACAGGGACCTACGAGCAGTACTTC	CASSPAGTGTYEQYF
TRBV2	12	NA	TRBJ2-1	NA	TGTGCCAGCAGTGAATATCGGTATGAGCAGTTCTTC	CASSEYRYEQFF
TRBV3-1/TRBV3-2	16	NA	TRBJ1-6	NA	TGTGCCAGCAGCCAAGATGGCAGGGGTGGTAATTCACCCCTCCACTTT	CASSQDGRGGNSPLHF
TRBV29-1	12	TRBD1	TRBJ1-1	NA	TGCAGCGTTGCGACAGGGCAAGGTGAAGCTTTCTTT	CSVATGQGEAFF
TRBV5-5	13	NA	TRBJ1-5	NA	TGTGCCAGCAGCTGGTCCGGGAATCAGCCCCAGCATTTT	CASSWSGNQPQHF
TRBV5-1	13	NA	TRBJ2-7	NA	TGCGCCAGCAGCGTAATGGGACTCGAGTCGCCGTACTTC	CASSVMGLESPYF
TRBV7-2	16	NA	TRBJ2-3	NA	TGTGCCAGCAGCTTAGCGCGACTAGGTATCACAGATACGCAGTATTTT	CASSLARLGITDTQYF
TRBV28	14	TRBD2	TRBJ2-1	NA	TGTGCCAGCCTAGCGGGGGCCGGGAACAATGAGCAGTTCTTC	CASLAGAGNNEQFF
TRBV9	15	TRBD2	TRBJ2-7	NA	TGTGCCAGCAGCGTAGGACTAGCGGGGGGCTACGAGCAGTACTTC	CASSVGLAGGYEQYF
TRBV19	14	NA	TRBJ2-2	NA	TGTGCCAGTAGTATACAGGGCAACACCGGGGAGCTGTTTTTT	CASSIQGNTGELFF
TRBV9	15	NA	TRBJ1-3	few	TGTGCCAGCAGCGTCAGTGGGGGGGATGGAAACACCATATATTTT	CASSVSGGDGNTIYF
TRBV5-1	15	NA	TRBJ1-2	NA	TGCGCCAGCAGCTTGGGCCAGACAGCTAACTATGGCTACACCTTC	CASSLGQTANYGYTF
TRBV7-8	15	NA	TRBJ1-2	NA	TGTGCCAGCAGCTTAGACGGGGTTGATTACTATGGCTACACCTTC	CASSLDGVDYYGYTF
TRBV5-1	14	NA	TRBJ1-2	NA	TGCGCCAGCAGCTTGGGACAGACAAGCTATGGCTACACCTTC	CASSLGQTSYGYTF
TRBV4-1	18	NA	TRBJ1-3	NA	TGCGCCAGCAGCCAAGCGGAGAGGGTAGGGAGCTCTGGAAACACCATATATTTT	CASSQAERVGSSGNTIYF
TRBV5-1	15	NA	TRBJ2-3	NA	TGCGCCAGCAGCTTGGAGGCCAGGAGCACAGATACGCAGTATTTT	CASSLEARSTDTQYF
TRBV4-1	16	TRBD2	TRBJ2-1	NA	TGCGCCAGCAGCCCGGAAGCGGGAGGTCTCGTCCCTGAGCAGTTCTTC	CASSPEAGGLVPEQFF
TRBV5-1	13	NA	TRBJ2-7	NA	TGCGCCAGCAATGGAGGCGTCTCCTACGAGCAGTACTTC	CASNGGVSYEQYF
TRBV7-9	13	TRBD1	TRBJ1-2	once	TGTGCCAGCAGCTTACAGGGGGCGTTTGGCTACACCTTC	CASSLQGAFGYTF
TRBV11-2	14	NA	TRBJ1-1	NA	TGTGCCAGCAGCTGGAGGGCATTGGGGACTGAAGCTTTCTTT	CASSWRALGTEAFF
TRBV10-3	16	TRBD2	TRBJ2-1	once	TGTGCCATCAGTGAACGGAGCGGGAGGGCCTACAATGAGCAGTTCTTC	CAISERSGRAYNEQFF
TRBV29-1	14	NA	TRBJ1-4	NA	TGCAGCGTTGAGGCGCCGGGGGGCAATGAAAAACTGTTTTTT	CSVEAPGGNEKLFF
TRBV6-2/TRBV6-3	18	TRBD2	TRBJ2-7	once	TGTGCCAGCAGTAAGGGGGCGGAGACTAGCGGGAGAAAAGACGAGCAGTACTTC	CASSKGAETSGRKDEQYF
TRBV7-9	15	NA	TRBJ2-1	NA	TGTGCCAGCAGCTTAGTGCAGGGGGGATACAATGAGCAGTTCTTC	CASSLVQGGYNEQFF
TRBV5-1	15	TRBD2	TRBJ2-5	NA	TGCGCCAGCAGCTCTGTAGCGGGACGTCGGGAGACCCAGTACTTC	CASSSVAGRRETQYF
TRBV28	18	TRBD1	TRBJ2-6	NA	TGTGCCAGCAATGGAAGGGGACAGTCATACTCTGGGGCCAACGTCCTGACTTTC	CASNGRGQSYSGANVLTF
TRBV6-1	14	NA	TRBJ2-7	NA	TGTGCCAGCAGTGAAGTAGGTCGGGGCTACGAGCAGTACTTC	CASSEVGRGYEQYF
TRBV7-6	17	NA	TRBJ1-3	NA	TGTGCCAGCAGCTTTGGTTCGACGGGGGTCTCTGGAAACACCATATATTTT	CASSFGSTGVSGNTIYF
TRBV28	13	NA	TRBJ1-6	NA	TGTGCCTCACAGAGCTCCTATAATTCACCCCTCCACTTT	CASQSSYNSPLHF
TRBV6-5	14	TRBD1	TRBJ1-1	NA	TGTGCCAGCAACCAGGACAGGGCGAACACTGAAGCTTTCTTT	CASNQDRANTEAFF